Each of the 24 T cell receptor beta chains below was sequenced from the same sample in a study of cytomegalovirus exposure and HLA in healthy donors. The PCR ran on 60 Vbeta and 13 Jbeta primers. TCRdb keeps only in-frame clones here, not all; method: immunoSEQ multiplex PCR. The profile covers roughly 110,000 clones, with 70% to 85% appearing a single time and about 2.7% taken by the ten largest. The sample consisted of PBMCs. These receptors all come from a woman under 30 in good health and CMV-seronegative.

The gene calls are TRBV6-1 and TRBJ1-2, with a weak D call TRBD1 (6 bases). Germline V gene sequence: CDR1 MNHNS, CDR2 SASEGT. V was trimmed by 1 base and J by 5 bases, leaving 17 bases between them. CDR3 size: 16 residues. The CDR3 protein is CASSEGGGGEIYGYTF. The CDR3 DNA follows: TGTGCCAGCAGTGAAGGGGGTGGGGGCGAAATATATGGCTACACCTTC.

V is TRBV27 and J is TRBJ2-3, with 10 bases fitting TRBD2. The junction had 5 bases not matched to a gene; V was cut back by 6 bases and J by 2 bases. This CDR3 has 15 residues. Germline V gene lookup returns CDR1 MNHEY and CDR2 SMNVEV (reference sequence). CDR3 sequence reads: CASRGLAGVTDTQYF. CDR3 nucleotides: TGTGCCAGCAGGGGGCTAGCGGGGGTCACAGATACGCAGTATTTT.

This clone was detected a few times. The chain carries TRBV27 and TRBJ1-2; weak D call: TRBD1 (6 bases). Germline lookup yields CDR1 MNHEY and CDR2 SMNVEV (reference sequence). CDR3 length: 14 amino acids. The V gene lost 3 bases and the J gene lost 1 base, with 9 bases spanning the gap. The DNA of the CDR3 is TGTGCCAGCAGTTTGGGGGCGGTTAACTATGGCTACACCTTC. Translated: CASSLGAVNYGYTF.

This sequence joins TRBV27 and TRBJ2-3; D is undetermined. Germline CDR1 is MNHEY and CDR2 is SMNVEV (reference sequence). Trimming pared 7 bases from V and 2 bases from J, leaving 4 bases between. The CDR3 has 11 residues. The CDR3 bases are TGTGCCAGCACCAACACAGATACGCAGTATTTT. It encodes CASTNTDTQYF.

In regard to this clone: This sample includes further DNA sequences coding for the same CDR3. CDR3 in amino acids: CASSRDRGLNEQFF. The CDR3 DNA follows: TGTGCCAGCAGTAGGGACAGGGGACTCAATGAGCAGTTCTTC. The V and J genes are TRBV2 and TRBJ2-1; 10 bases are shared with TRBD1. The CDR3 runs 14 residues. The V gene's germline CDR1 is SNHLY and CDR2 FYNNEI. V lost 5 bases to trimming and J lost 6 bases; unmatched junction nucleotides: 4. Based on the CDR3 plus reference TRBV2 and TRBJ2-1, the full variable domain is EPEVTQTPSHQVTQMGQEVILRCVPISNHLYFYWYRQILGQKVEFLVSFYNNEISEKSEIFDDQFSVERPDGSNFTLKIRSTKLEDSAMYFCASSRDRGLNEQFFGPGTRLTVL.

This chain connects TRBV11-3 to TRBJ1-4, with TRBD1 matching 10 bases. Looked up from germline, CDR1 is SGHNT and CDR2 is YENEEA. Germline trimming cut 1 base from V and 5 bases from J; bases unmatched to any gene: 7. The CDR3 is made up of 17 amino acids. CDR3 coding DNA: TGTGCCAGCAGCTTAGGGGACAGGGGTGTTGGAAATGAAAAACTGTTTTTT. Amino acids: CASSLGDRGVGNEKLFF.

This chain connects TRBV28 to TRBJ1-4, with 11 bases that match TRBD1. Losses at the gene ends were 2 bases for V and 5 bases for J; bases not matched to a gene: 7. Germline CDR1 reads MDHEN; CDR2 reads SYDVKM. This CDR3 comprises 17 residues. CDR3 amino acids: CASSLPGQGVGNEKLFF. CDR3 nucleotide sequence: TGTGCCAGCAGTTTACCGGGACAGGGGGTCGGAAATGAAAAACTGTTTTTT.

The CDR3 reads CASSVGSRFRSNEQFF. The DNA of the CDR3 is TGTGCCAGCAGCGTAGGGTCCCGATTTCGGTCCAATGAGCAGTTCTTC. The V call is TRBV9, the J call TRBJ2-1; D gene ambiguous. CDR3 size: 16 residues. The V end lost 0 bases, the J end lost 6 bases, and 16 bases lay between the germline ends. Germline CDR1 reads SGDLS; CDR2 reads YYNGEE.

The chain joins TRBV11-3 to TRBJ1-1, with D possibly being TRBD1 (6 bases). Trimming shortened V by 5 bases and J by 1 base, and 20 bases separated the two germline ends. This CDR3 spans 17 amino acids. The germline gives CDR1 SGHNT, CDR2 YENEEA. CDR3 in DNA: TGTGCCAGCAGCGCCGGGAGGGGGTACGGGAAGAACACTGAAGCTTTCTTT. Translation: CASSAGRGYGKNTEAFF.

This chain joins TRBV25-1 and TRBJ1-2, with D perhaps TRBD1 (5 bases). The CDR3 runs to 15 residues. Deletions cut 7 bases from V and 8 bases from J, with 23 bases between. Germline V gene sequence: CDR1 MGHDK, CDR2 SYGVNS. CDR3 bases: TGTGCCAGCACCTCTACTGCGGGGGAGCGGAGCGGCTACACCTTC. Translating it yields CASTSTAGERSGYTF.

J is TRBJ2-7 and V is TRBV11-2; D uncertain. This CDR3 is 12 amino acids long. V lost 3 bases and J lost 5, with 8 bases in between. Germline V CDR1 and CDR2: SGHAT, FQNNGV. The CDR3 reads CASSLGPNEQYF. The CDR3 DNA reads as TGTGCCAGCAGCTTGGGCCCCAACGAGCAGTACTTC.

V and J are TRBV10-3 and TRBJ1-2; 10 nucleotides align to TRBD1. Germline values: CDR1 ENHRY, CDR2 SYGVKD. The CDR3 runs 16 residues. Trimming at V came to 4 bases and at J to 1 base, leaving 6 bases not matched to a gene. This chain's CDR3 is CAISGQGAESNYGYTF. Here the CDR3 DNA reads TGTGCCATCAGTGGACAGGGGGCAGAAAGTAACTATGGCTACACCTTC.

The rearrangement links TRBV9 to TRBJ2-1; weak D call: TRBD2 (5 bases). Per the germline V gene, CDR1 is SGDLS and CDR2 is YYNGEE. The CDR3 contains 14 residues. V lost 0 bases, J lost 8 bases, and 12 bases lay in between. CDR3 region: CASSVEGSAHEQFF. In nucleotides, the CDR3 is TGTGCCAGCAGCGTAGAGGGTAGCGCCCATGAGCAGTTCTTC.

This rearrangement joins TRBV7-2 to TRBJ2-1; D possibly corresponds to TRBD1 (7 bases). The CDR3 length is 15 residues. Between the trimmed V and J ends, which lost 5 bases and 7 bases, there was a span of 18 bases. In germline, CDR1 is SGHTA, CDR2 FQGNSA. The CDR3 loop is CASSLWTGGGNEQFF. The CDR3 region has the DNA TGTGCCAGCAGCCTATGGACAGGAGGGGGTAATGAGCAGTTCTTC.

The CDR3 protein is CASSSEGANTEAFF. For the CDR3, the DNA is TGTGCCAGTAGTAGTGAGGGGGCGAACACTGAAGCTTTCTTT. This chain connects TRBV19 to TRBJ1-1; 7 bases are shared with TRBD1. The length of the CDR3 is 14 residues. Unmatched junction bases numbered 3, after V lost 4 bases and J lost 1 base. Germline V lookup: CDR1 LNHDA, CDR2 SQIVND (reference sequence).

This rearrangement joins TRBV28 to TRBJ2-7; TRBD2 aligns across 9 bases. Per germline, CDR1 MDHEN and CDR2 SYDVKM. The CDR3 totals 15 residues. Trimming took 7 bases from V and 5 from J; bases not matched to a gene: 12. The CDR3 region is CASNWRAGGSDEQYF. In nucleotides, the CDR3 is TGTGCCAGCAATTGGAGAGCGGGAGGTTCCGACGAGCAGTACTTC.

The chain has TRBV19 and TRBJ1-3; tentatively, D is TRBD1 (5 bases). The CDR3 loop spans 15 amino acids. The germline V gene encodes CDR1 LNHDA and CDR2 SQIVND (reference sequence). Deletions cut 5 bases from V and 0 bases from J, with 11 bases between. The CDR3 sequence is CASSSDIGSGNTIYF. CDR3 sequence (DNA): TGTGCCAGTAGTTCGGACATTGGCTCTGGAAACACCATATATTTT.

The chain links TRBV28 to TRBJ2-1; D call uncertain. This CDR3 region has 12 residues. Germline CDR1 is MDHEN and CDR2 is SYDVKM. V gave up 5 bases and J gave up 3 bases, with 5 bases separating them. This CDR3 is CASSPLYNEQFF. The CDR3 DNA reads as TGTGCCAGCAGTCCCCTCTACAATGAGCAGTTCTTC.

The J gene is TRBJ1-3, the V gene TRBV5-1; the D gene is possibly TRBD1 (5 bases). V was shortened by 1 base and J by 0 bases, with 8 bases between the two germline ends. Germline V CDR1 and CDR2: SGHRS, YFSETQ. This CDR3 spans 15 amino acids. The CDR3 spells CASSLRGGSGNTIYF. Written as DNA, the CDR3 is TGCGCCAGCAGCTTGAGGGGCGGCTCTGGAAACACCATATATTTT.

The chain links TRBV28 to TRBJ1-2, with TRBD1 matching 10 bases. J was trimmed by 5 bases and V by 4 bases; bases with no gene match: 4. This CDR3 comprises 14 residues. Per the germline V gene, CDR1 is MDHEN and CDR2 is SYDVKM. Here the CDR3 DNA reads TGTGCCAGCAGTTCTCGGGACAGGGGATATGGCTACACCTTC. Amino acids: CASSSRDRGYGYTF.

This chain joins TRBV7-2 and TRBJ2-7; D is possibly TRBD1 (6 bases). The CDR3 totals 14 residues. Germline V gene lookup returns CDR1 SGHTA and CDR2 FQGNSA. Trimming removed 4 bases from V and 2 bases from J, with 12 bases in between. CDR3 loop: CASSYYGQTYEQYF. CDR3 bases: TGTGCCAGCAGCTATTACGGACAGACCTACGAGCAGTACTTC.

The chain recombines TRBV6-4 with TRBJ2-1; tentative D call: TRBD2 (6 bases). The CDR3 extends over 15 amino acids. The germline gives CDR1 MRHNA, CDR2 SNTAGT. V lost 4 bases to trimming and J lost 5 bases, with 15 bases between them. In DNA form, the CDR3 reads TGTGCCAGCAGTGTTTCGGAGGGGACTCACAATGAGCAGTTCTTC. Translating it yields CASSVSEGTHNEQFF.

The chain employs TRBV30 and TRBJ1-1; TRBD1 matches at 8 bases. This CDR3 spans 14 amino acids. Germline lookup yields CDR1 GTSNPN and CDR2 SVGIG (reference sequence). With V trimmed by 1 base and J by 1 base, 2 bases remained unmatched. CDR3 bases: TGTGCCTGGAGTGGCGGGACAGGGAACACTGAAGCTTTCTTT. Translation: CAWSGGTGNTEAFF. Full variable domain (remainder filled in from reference TRBV30 and TRBJ1-1): SQTIHQWPATLVQPVGSPLSLECTVEGTSNPNLYWYRQAAGRGLQLLFYSVGIGQISSEVPQNLSASRPQDRQFILSSKKLLLSDSGFYLCAWSGGTGNTEAFFGQGTRLTVV.

The chain carries TRBV12-2 and TRBJ2-7; TRBD1 is the table's D call and was not checked against the DNA. TRBV12-2 is labeled a pseudogene. The CDR3 consists of 17 residues. CDR3 amino acids: CASRLDNSTGRPYEQYV. The CDR3 DNA reads as TGTGCAAGTCGCTTAGACAATTCGACAGGCAGACCCTACGAGCAGTACGTC.